Each of the 25 T cell receptor beta chains below was sequenced from the same sample in a study of radiation and T cells in renal cell carcinoma. Time point reported: baseline pretreatment blood. Treatment meaning: 15 Gy SBRT to primary tumor, nephrectomy 4 weeks later. Measured with immunoSEQ multiplex PCR; TCRdb has only the in-frame clones, and not every one. The sample lists 130,000 to 150,000 clones, nearly 90% occurring once. The sample in question was blood, obtained from a patient whose treatment included radiotherapy and nephrectomy. These receptors were obtained from a woman in her forties or fifties with renal cell carcinoma.

The chain is built from TRBV7-8 and TRBJ1-4; unclear D gene. Per the germline V gene, CDR1 is SGHVS and CDR2 is FQNEAQ. V was shortened by 1 base and J by 7 bases, with 10 bases between the two germline ends. This CDR3 contains 14 residues. CDR3 sequence: CASSLGLGGEKLFF. The CDR3 DNA reads TGTGCCAGCAGCTTAGGGTTGGGTGGTGAAAAACTGTTTTTT. Supplemented by reference TRBV7-8 and TRBJ1-4, the full variable domain reads GAGVSQSPRYKVAKRGQDVALRCDPISGHVSLFWYQQALGQGPEFLTYFQNEAQLDKSGLPSDRFFAERPEGSVSTLKIQRTQQEDSAVYLCASSLGLGGEKLFFGSGTQLSVL.

The chain employs TRBV2 and TRBJ2-6, with D possibly being TRBD2 (7 bases). The CDR3 is made up of 13 amino acids. The germline gives CDR1 SNHLY, CDR2 FYNNEI. V shed 10 bases and J shed 4 bases, with 11 bases lying between them. CDR3 amino acids: CAIGGLGANVLTF. The CDR3 bases are TGTGCCATCGGGGGGCTCGGGGCCAACGTCCTGACTTTC.

As regards this clone: Other DNA sequences in this specimen translate into the identical CDR3. V is TRBV7-9 and J is TRBJ1-1; a weak D match, TRBD1 (5 bases). CDR1 and CDR2 (germline): SEHNR, FQNEAQ (reference sequence). The CDR3 is 13 amino acids. Trimming pared 3 bases from V and 1 base from J, leaving 6 bases between. In nucleotides, the CDR3 is TGTGCCAGCAGCTTTCAGGGGAACACTGAAGCTTTCTTT. Translated, it gives CASSFQGNTEAFF.

This clone was seen a handful of times. This chain joins TRBV7-2 and TRBJ2-3; 8 positions match TRBD1. The CDR3 contains 15 residues. Trimming cost V 3 bases and J 1 base; bases outside gene matches: 3. In germline, CDR1 is SGHTA, CDR2 FQGNSA. In nucleotides, the CDR3 is TGTGCCAGCAGCTTCGACAGGGGAGGCACAGATACGCAGTATTTT. Translated, it gives CASSFDRGGTDTQYF.

The chain employs TRBV4-2 and TRBJ2-7, with D possibly TRBD2 on 6 matching bases. CDR3 size: 15 residues. CDR1 is LGHNA, CDR2 YNFKEQ, per germline. Trimming cost V 3 bases and J 4 bases, with 16 bases left between them. CDR3 residues: CASSQPGASVYEQYF. The DNA of the CDR3 is TGTGCCAGCAGCCAGCCCGGGGCTAGCGTGTACGAGCAGTACTTC.

This clone is a singleton in its sample. V is TRBV5-1 and J is TRBJ1-1; TRBD1 might be the D (5 bases). This CDR3 comprises 14 residues. The germline V and J ends were trimmed by 2 bases and 4 bases, with 12 bases remaining between them. Germline V gives CDR1 SGHRS, CDR2 YFSETQ. The CDR3 nucleotides read TGCGCCAGCAGCTTCTGGGACCGGGGCACTGAAGCTTTCTTT. The encoded protein is CASSFWDRGTEAFF.

The chain recombines TRBV14 with TRBJ2-4, with 7 bases that match TRBD2. The CDR3 spans 15 residues. After removal of 4 bases from V and 6 bases from J, the junction contained 9 bases not matched to a gene. Germline assignment: CDR1 SGHDN and CDR2 FVKESK. The CDR3 coding sequence is TGTGCCAGCAGCCTCCGACGGGGGGTAGCAAACATTCAGTACTTC. It codes for CASSLRRGVANIQYF.

The gene calls are TRBV27 and TRBJ1-2; D is undetermined. This CDR3 has 13 residues. V lost 9 bases to trimming and J lost 4 bases, with 15 bases between them. Germline V lookup: CDR1 MNHEY, CDR2 SMNVEV (reference sequence). For the CDR3, the DNA is TGTGCCAGTAGAGACACGGCGGGCTATGGCTACACCTTC. Encoded protein: CASRDTAGYGYTF.

This sequence joins TRBV4-3 and TRBJ1-4; no definite D call. Germline V gene lookup returns CDR1 LGHNA and CDR2 YSLEER. The CDR3 spans 14 residues. V lost 3 bases and J lost 8, with 13 bases in between. CDR3 loop: CASSHGVTQEKLFF. CDR3 sequence (DNA): TGCGCCAGCAGCCATGGGGTGACACAGGAAAAACTGTTTTTT.

The chain is built from TRBV6-5 and TRBJ2-7, with D tentatively TRBD1 or TRBD2 (5 bases each). The CDR3 is 13 amino acids. Germline CDR1 MNHEY, CDR2 SVGAGI. The V end lost 6 bases, the J end lost 3 bases, and 12 bases lay between the germline ends. In DNA, the CDR3 is TGTGCCAGCAGCCAGGGACGGGACTACGAGCAGTACTTC. Translation gives CASSQGRDYEQYF.

This clone was recorded once. The chain couples TRBV11-3 to TRBJ2-5; D might be TRBD1 or TRBD2, each matching 7 bases. Per the germline V gene, CDR1 is SGHNT and CDR2 is YENEEA. Trimming shortened V by 5 bases and J by 1 base, and 17 bases separated the two germline ends. This CDR3 comprises 16 residues. The CDR3 DNA reads TGTGCCAGCAGCCAGGGGGGGGCCCGCACCCAAGAGACCCAGTACTTC. Encoded protein: CASSQGGARTQETQYF.

The V and J genes are TRBV4-1 and TRBJ1-1; D is uncertain. Trimming shortened V by 4 bases and J by 3 bases, and 9 bases separated the two germline ends. CDR1 and CDR2 from the germline V gene are MGHRA and YSYEKL. The CDR3 extends over 13 amino acids. The CDR3 protein is CASSREGHTEAFF. CDR3 DNA sequence: TGCGCCAGCAGCCGGGAAGGGCACACTGAAGCTTTCTTT.

The chain joins TRBV2 to TRBJ1-4, with D possibly matching TRBD1 (5 bases). V shed 6 bases and J shed 3 bases, with 14 bases lying between them. The CDR3 consists of 15 residues. Germline values: CDR1 SNHLY, CDR2 FYNNEI. The CDR3 bases are TGTGCCAGCAGGGGGTGGGGCGAGGCTAATGAAAAACTGTTTTTT. Protein: CASRGWGEANEKLFF.

The J gene is TRBJ1-3, the V gene TRBV6-5; D is uncertain. The CDR3 runs to 13 residues. Germline assignment: CDR1 MNHEY and CDR2 SVGAGI. The V and J ends lost 6 bases and 7 bases respectively, with 13 bases between them. The CDR3 reads CASRDPGPNTIYF. The CDR3 bases are TGTGCCAGCAGGGATCCTGGGCCCAACACCATATATTTT.

This rearrangement joins TRBV28 to TRBJ1-2; no clear D gene. V was clipped by 5 bases and J by 4 bases, with 17 bases between them. Germline CDR1 and CDR2: MDHEN and SYDVKM. The CDR3 length is 15 residues. The CDR3 coding sequence is TGTGCCAGCAGTCAGAGGGTCAGTCTCTTCTATGGCTACACCTTC. Protein sequence: CASSQRVSLFYGYTF.

V is TRBV5-1 and J is TRBJ2-7, with D perhaps TRBD1 (6 bases). Germline assignment: CDR1 SGHRS and CDR2 YFSETQ. V shed 5 bases and J shed 0 bases, with 15 bases lying between them. The CDR3 sequence is 15 residues long. CDR3 loop: CASSQGKGSSYEQYF. Written as DNA, the CDR3 is TGCGCCAGCAGTCAGGGGAAGGGGAGCTCCTACGAGCAGTACTTC.

The chain employs TRBV5-1 and TRBJ2-1; TRBD1 aligns across 11 bases. The V gene's germline CDR1 is SGHRS and CDR2 YFSETQ. There are 18 residues in the CDR3. Trimming took 0 bases from V and 0 from J; bases not matched to a gene: 5. This chain's CDR3 is CASSLAGTGGPSYNEQFF. As DNA, the CDR3 is TGCGCCAGCAGCTTGGCCGGGACAGGGGGTCCCTCCTACAATGAGCAGTTCTTC.

The chain combines TRBV10-3 with TRBJ2-1; D possibly corresponds to TRBD1 (5 bases). CDR1 and CDR2 from the germline V gene are ENHRY and SYGVKD. Trimming left V 5 bases short and J 3 bases short, with 8 bases between. The CDR3 is made up of 13 amino acids. The CDR3 region has the DNA TGTGCCATCAGTTCAGACAGCTACAATGAGCAGTTCTTC. Translated: CAISSDSYNEQFF.

This sequence joins TRBV5-5 and TRBJ2-5, with 7 bases matching TRBD2. Germline-derived CDR1 and CDR2 are SGHKS and YYEKEE (reference sequence). The J segment lost 4 bases and the V segment lost 3 bases, leaving 12 bases of the junction unmatched. The CDR3 sequence is 16 residues long. CDR3 region: CASSWPLGPGGETQYF. In DNA, the CDR3 is TGTGCCAGCAGCTGGCCCCTCGGGCCGGGGGGAGAGACCCAGTACTTC.

The chain uses TRBV19 and TRBJ2-7; 10 positions match TRBD1. The germline CDR1 and CDR2 sequences are LNHDA and SQIVND (reference sequence). With 7 bases clipped from V and 5 bases from J, the junction kept 5 bases outside the gene matches. This CDR3 comprises 13 residues. CDR3 loop: CASTRTGGNEQYF. CDR3 coding DNA: TGTGCCAGTACTCGGACAGGGGGAAACGAGCAGTACTTC.

V gene TRBV19 combines with J gene TRBJ1-2, with D perhaps matching TRBD1 (5 bases). Looked up from germline, CDR1 is LNHDA and CDR2 is SQIVND (reference sequence). V was clipped by 3 bases and J by 7 bases, with 12 bases between them. The CDR3 contains 13 residues. This CDR3 reads CASSIQVGGGYTF. Here the CDR3 DNA reads TGTGCCAGTAGTATCCAGGTTGGGGGTGGCTACACCTTC.

This chain links TRBV6-5 with TRBJ2-7, with 7 nucleotides matching TRBD1. The germline V gene encodes CDR1 MNHEY and CDR2 SVGAGI. After removal of 2 bases from V and 3 bases from J, the junction contained 1 base not matched to a gene. The CDR3 has 13 amino acids. CDR3 in DNA: TGTGCCAGCAGTTACGGGACAGACTACGAGCAGTACTTC. Translated, it gives CASSYGTDYEQYF.

This CDR3 is CASSEDMMVTQYF. The CDR3 DNA sequence: TGTGCCAGCTCAGAGGACATGATGGTAACCCAGTACTTC. The chain joins TRBV18 to TRBJ2-5, with D perhaps matching TRBD1 (5 bases). The germline gives CDR1 KGHSH, CDR2 LQKENI. The CDR3 runs to 13 residues. V dropped 5 bases and J dropped 8 bases, with 15 bases sitting between them.

The chain combines TRBV7-2 with TRBJ2-1, with a weak D call TRBD1 (5 bases). CDR3 size: 12 residues. Germline CDR1 and CDR2: SGHTA and FQGNSA. V was clipped by 1 base and J by 10 bases, with 8 bases between them. CDR3 coding DNA: TGTGCCAGCAGCTTAGATAGACAGGAGCAGTTCTTC. Translated: CASSLDRQEQFF.

The rearrangement joins TRBV4-1 to TRBJ1-1; D may be TRBD1 (5 bases). CDR3 length: 15 residues. CDR1 MGHRA and CDR2 YSYEKL come from the germline V gene. Trimming removed 3 bases at V and 1 base at J, with 12 bases between. CDR3 nucleotide sequence: TGCGCCAGCAGCCAGGCTGGGACGGCGAACACTGAAGCTTTCTTT. Its translation: CASSQAGTANTEAFF.